The clone carrying this TCR beta chain was observed many times. Its antigen is as yet unknown. These data are taken from a study of T cell repertoires in cytomegalovirus infection. A single record per CDR3 protein comes from TCRdb applying MiXCR to the reads. The sample has 750,000 to 950,000 distinct CDR3 sequences, approximately 32% seen once. Study results and limitations: In two of eight donors, the top clonotype was HLA-C-restricted CMV-specific. Summed frequency of shared TCR beta families picked out CMV carriers who also had the relevant HLA.

V gave up 1 base and J gave up 2 bases; unmatched junction bases: 9. CDR3 size: 18 residues. Germline V gene sequence: CDR1 SGHTA, CDR2 FQGNSA. The origin of this receptor is a human donor in good health (CMV status not recorded). Some clones in this sample may be carry-over from other donors' samples. The chain links TRBV7-2 to TRBJ2-5, with 11 nucleotides matching TRBD2. Sample: cultured CD8+ T cells from PBMCs, taken from culture after CMV antigen stimulation. Here the CDR3 reads CASSLGLAGGRWQETQYF. The CDR3 DNA sequence: TGTGCCAGCAGCTTAGGGCTAGCGGGGGGCCGGTGGCAAGAGACCCAGTACTTC. The full variable domain, in which reference TRBV7-2 and TRBJ2-5 provide the parts outside the CDR3, is GAGVSQSPSNKVTEKGKDVELRCDPISGHTALYWYRQSLGQGLEFLIYFQGNSAPDKSGLPSDRFSAERTGGSVSTLTIQRTQQEDSAVYLCASSLGLAGGRWQETQYFGPGTRLLVL.